The T cell receptor (beta chain) under discussion was sequenced for a study of blood T cell repertoires in COVID-19. The wider study: Both acute and convalescent COVID-19 samples were obtained from the United States, Italy and Spain. T cells, B-cell-depleted T cells, or PBMCs provided the cDNA or gDNA that served as material.

This clone was seen just once. Germline V gene data show CDR1 as LGHNA and CDR2 as YNFKEQ. Between the trimmed V and J ends, which lost 1 base and 2 bases, there was a span of 10 bases. This CDR3 comprises 15 residues. The authors' processing: The authors estimated nucleated cell counts from reference gene primer amplification. TCRdb keeps only in-frame clones here, not all; method: immunoSEQ multiplex PCR. Clone size and the V and J calls come from that table; the DNA yielded D and trimming. Here the sample spans around 65,000 clones, around 79% being singletons. Material for sequencing was peripheral blood. V usage is TRBV4-2 and J usage is TRBJ2-3; tentative D call: TRBD2 (6 bases). The origin of this receptor is a man aged 60-69 years with acute or convalescent COVID-19. CDR3 bases: TGTGCCAGCAGCCAAGGGAGGAGGGTCACAGATACGCAGTATTTT. Its translation is CASSQGRRVTDTQYF.